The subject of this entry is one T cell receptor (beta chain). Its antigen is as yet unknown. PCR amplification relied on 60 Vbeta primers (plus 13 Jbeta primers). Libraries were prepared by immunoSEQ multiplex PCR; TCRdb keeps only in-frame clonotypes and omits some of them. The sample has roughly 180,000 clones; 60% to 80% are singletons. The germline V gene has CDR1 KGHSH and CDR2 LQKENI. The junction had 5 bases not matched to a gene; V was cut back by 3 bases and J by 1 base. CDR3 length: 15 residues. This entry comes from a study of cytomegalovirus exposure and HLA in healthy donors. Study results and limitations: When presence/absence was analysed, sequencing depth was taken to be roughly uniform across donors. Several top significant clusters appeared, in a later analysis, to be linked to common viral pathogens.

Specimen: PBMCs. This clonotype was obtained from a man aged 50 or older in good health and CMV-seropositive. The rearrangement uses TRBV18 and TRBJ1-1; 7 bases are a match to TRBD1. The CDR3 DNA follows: TGTGCCAGCTCACCGGGACAGACAAGGAACACTGAAGCTTTCTTT. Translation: CASSPGQTRNTEAFF.